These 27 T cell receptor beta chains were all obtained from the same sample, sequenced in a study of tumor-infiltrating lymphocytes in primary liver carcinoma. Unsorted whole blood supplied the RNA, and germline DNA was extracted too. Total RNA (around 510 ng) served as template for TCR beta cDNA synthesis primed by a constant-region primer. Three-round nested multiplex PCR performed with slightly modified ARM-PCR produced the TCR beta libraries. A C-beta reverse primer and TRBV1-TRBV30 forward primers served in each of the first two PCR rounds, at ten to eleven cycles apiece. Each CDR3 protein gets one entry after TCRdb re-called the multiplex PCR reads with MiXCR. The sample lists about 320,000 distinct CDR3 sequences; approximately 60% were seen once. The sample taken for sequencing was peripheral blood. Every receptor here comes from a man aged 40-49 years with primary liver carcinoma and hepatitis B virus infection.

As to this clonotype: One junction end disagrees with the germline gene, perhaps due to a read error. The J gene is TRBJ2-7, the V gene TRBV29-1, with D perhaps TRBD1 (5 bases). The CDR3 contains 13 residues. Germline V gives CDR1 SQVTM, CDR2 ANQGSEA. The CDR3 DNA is TGCAGCGTCGCCAGGGATCTATCCTACAAGCAGTACTTC. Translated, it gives CSVARDLSYKQYF.

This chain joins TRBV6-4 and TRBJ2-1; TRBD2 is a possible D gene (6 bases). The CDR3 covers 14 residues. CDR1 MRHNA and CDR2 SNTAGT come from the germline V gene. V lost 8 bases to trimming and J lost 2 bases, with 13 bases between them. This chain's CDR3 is CASHLASPYNEQFF. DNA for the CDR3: TGTGCCAGCCACCTAGCGAGCCCCTACAATGAGCAGTTCTTC.

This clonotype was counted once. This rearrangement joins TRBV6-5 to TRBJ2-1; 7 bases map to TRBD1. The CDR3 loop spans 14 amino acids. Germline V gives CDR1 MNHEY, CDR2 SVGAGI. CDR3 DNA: TGTACCGGCAGTCTACAGGGGTCCTACAATGAGCAGTTCTTC. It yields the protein CTGSLQGSYNEQFF.

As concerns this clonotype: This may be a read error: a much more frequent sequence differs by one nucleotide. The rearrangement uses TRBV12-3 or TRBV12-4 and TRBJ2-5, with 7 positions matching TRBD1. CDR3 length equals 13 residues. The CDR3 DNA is TGTGCCAGCAGCCCCGACAGGGAAGAGTCCCAGTACTTC. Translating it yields CASSPDREESQYF.

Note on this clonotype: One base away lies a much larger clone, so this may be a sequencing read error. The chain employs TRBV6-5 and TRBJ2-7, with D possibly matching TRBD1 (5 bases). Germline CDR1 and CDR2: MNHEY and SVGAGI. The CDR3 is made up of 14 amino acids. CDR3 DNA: TGTGCCTGCAGGGCCAGGAGTAGGTCCTACGAGCAGTACTTC. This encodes CACRARSRSYEQYF.

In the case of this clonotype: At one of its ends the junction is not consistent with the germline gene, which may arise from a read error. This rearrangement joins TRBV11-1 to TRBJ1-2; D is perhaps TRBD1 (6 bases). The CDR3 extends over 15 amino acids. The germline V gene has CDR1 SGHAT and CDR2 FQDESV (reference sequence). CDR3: CASSYDRWMGGGYTF. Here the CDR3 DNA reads TGTGCCAGCAGCTACGACAGGTGGATGGGAGGTGGCTACACTTTC. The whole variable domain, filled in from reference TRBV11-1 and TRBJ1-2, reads EAEVAQSPRYKITEKSQAVAFWCDPISGHATLYWYRQILGQGPELLVQFQDESVVDDSQLPKDRFSAERLKGVDSTLKIQPAELGDSAMYLCASSYDRWMGGGYTFGSGTRLTVV.

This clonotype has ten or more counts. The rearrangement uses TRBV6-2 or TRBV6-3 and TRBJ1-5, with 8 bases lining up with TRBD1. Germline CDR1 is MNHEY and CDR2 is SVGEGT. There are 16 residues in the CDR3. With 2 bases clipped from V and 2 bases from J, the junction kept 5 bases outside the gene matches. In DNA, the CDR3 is TGTGCCAGCAGTTACGCCGGACAGGGAGGCAATCAGCCCCAGCATTTT. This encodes CASSYAGQGGNQPQHF.

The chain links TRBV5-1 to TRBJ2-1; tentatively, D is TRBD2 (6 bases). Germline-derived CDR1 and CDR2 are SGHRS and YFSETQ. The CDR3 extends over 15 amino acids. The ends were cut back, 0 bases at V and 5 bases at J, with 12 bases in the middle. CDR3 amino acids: CASSLAGLVNNEQFF. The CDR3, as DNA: TGCGCCAGCAGCTTGGCGGGACTGGTGAACAATGAGCAGTTCTTC.

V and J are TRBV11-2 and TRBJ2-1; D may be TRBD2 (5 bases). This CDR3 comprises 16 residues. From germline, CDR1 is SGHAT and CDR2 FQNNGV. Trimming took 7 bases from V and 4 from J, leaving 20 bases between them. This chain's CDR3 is CASNPGSGHTYNEQFF. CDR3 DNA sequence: TGTGCCAGCAACCCTGGGAGCGGCCATACTTACAATGAGCAGTTCTTC.

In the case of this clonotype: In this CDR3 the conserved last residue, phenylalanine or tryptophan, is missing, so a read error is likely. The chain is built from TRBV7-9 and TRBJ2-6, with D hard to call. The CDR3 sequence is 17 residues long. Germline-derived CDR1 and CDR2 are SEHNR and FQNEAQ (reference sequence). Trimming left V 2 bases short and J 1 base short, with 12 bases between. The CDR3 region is CASSLPDLTSGANVLTI. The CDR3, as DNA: TGTGCCAGCAGCTTACCCGACCTGACATCTGGGGCCAACGTCCTGACTATC.

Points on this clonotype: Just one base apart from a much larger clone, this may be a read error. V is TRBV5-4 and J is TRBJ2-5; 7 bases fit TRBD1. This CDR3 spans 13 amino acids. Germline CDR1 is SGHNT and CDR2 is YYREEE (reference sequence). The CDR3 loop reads CTSSYDRDGTQYF. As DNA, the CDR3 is TGTACCAGCAGCTACGACAGGGATGGGACCCAGTACTTC.

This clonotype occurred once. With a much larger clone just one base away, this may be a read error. The CDR3 loop is CASSGISSVWYYEQYF. The CDR3 DNA is TGTGCCAGCAGTGGAATTAGTAGCGTGTGGTACTACGAGCAGTACTTC. The rearrangement links TRBV6-2 or TRBV6-3 to TRBJ2-7; D perhaps matches TRBD2 (5 bases). CDR3 size: 16 residues. V gave up 5 bases and J gave up 3 bases, with 20 bases separating them. CDR1 is MNHEY, CDR2 SVGEGT, per germline.

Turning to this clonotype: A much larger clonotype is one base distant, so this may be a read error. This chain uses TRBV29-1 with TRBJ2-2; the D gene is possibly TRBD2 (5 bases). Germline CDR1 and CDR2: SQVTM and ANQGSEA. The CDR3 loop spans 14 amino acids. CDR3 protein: CSGQVGMNTGELYF. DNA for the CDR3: TGCAGCGGTCAAGTAGGGATGAACACCGGGGAGCTGTATTTT.

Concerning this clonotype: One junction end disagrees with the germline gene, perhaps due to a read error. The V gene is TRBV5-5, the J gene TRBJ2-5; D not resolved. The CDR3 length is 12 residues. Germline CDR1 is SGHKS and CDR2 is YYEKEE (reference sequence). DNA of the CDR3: TGTTCCAGCAGCTTGGGTACAGAGACCCAATACTTC. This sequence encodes CSSSLGTETQYF.

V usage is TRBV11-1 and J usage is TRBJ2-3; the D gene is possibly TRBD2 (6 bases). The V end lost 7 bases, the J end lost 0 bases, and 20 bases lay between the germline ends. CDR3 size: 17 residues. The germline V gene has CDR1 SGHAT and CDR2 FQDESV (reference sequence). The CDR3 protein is CASNYPAAGTSTDTQYF. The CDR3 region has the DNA TGTGCCAGCAACTATCCTGCAGCAGGGACTAGCACAGATACGCAGTATTTT.

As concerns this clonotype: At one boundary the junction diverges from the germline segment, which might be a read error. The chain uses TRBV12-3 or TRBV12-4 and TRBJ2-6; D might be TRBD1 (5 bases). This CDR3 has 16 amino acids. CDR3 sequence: CTSTSGLGAGANVLTF. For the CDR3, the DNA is TGTACCAGCACCTCAGGTCTAGGGGCTGGGGCCAACGTCCTGACTTTC.

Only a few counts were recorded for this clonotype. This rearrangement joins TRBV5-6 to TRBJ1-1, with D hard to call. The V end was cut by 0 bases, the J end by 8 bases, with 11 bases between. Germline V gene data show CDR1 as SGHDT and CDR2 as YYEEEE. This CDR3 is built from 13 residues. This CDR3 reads CASSLGVTREAFF. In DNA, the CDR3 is TGTGCCAGCAGCTTGGGGGTCACGAGAGAAGCTTTCTTT.

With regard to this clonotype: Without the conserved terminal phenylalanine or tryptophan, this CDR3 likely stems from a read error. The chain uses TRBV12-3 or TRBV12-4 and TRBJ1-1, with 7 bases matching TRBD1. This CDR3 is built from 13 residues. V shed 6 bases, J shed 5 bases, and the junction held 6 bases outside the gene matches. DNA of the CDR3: TGTGCCAGCAGAAGGACAGGTCAGACTGAAGCTTTCTAT. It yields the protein CASRRTGQTEAFY.

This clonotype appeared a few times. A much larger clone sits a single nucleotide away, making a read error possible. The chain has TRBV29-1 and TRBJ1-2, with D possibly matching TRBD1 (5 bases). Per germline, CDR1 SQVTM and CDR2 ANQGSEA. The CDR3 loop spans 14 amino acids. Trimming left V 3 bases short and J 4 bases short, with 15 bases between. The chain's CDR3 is CSVDHSGQGYGYTF. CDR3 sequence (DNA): TGCAGCGTTGACCACTCGGGGCAGGGCTATGGCTACACCTTC.

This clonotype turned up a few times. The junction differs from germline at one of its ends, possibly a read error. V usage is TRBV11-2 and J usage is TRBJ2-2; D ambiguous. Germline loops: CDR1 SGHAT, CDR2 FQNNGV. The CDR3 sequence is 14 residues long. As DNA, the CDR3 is TGTGCCAACAGCACAGACTCGGACACCGGGGAGCTGTTTTTT. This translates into CANSTDSDTGELFF.

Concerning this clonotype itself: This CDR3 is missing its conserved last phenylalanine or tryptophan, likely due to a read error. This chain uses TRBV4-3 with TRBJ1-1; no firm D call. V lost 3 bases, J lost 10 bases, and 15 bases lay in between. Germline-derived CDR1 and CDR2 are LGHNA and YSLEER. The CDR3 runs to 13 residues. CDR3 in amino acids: CASSQKYDSPAFS. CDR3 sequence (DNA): TGCGCCAGCAGCCAGAAGTACGATTCCCCAGCTTTCTCT.

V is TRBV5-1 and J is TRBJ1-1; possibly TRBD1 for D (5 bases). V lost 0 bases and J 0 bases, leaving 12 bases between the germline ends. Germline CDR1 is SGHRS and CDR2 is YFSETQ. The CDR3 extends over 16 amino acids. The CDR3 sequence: CASSLGQPTMNTEAFF. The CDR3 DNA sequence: TGCGCCAGCAGCTTGGGACAGCCGACAATGAACACTGAAGCTTTCTTT.

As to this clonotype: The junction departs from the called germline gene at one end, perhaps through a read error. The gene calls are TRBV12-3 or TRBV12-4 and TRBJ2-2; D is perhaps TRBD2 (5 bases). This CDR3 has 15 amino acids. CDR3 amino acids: CASSLNRANTGELSF. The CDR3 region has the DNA TGTGCCAGCAGTTTGAACAGAGCGAACACCGGGGAGCTGTCTTTT.

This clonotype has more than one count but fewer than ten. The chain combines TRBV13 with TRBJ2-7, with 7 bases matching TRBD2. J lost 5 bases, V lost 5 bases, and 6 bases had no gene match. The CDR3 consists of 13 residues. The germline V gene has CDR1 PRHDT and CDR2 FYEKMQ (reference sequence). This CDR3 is CASSPSGRDEQYF. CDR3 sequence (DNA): TGTGCCAGCAGCCCTAGCGGTCGGGACGAGCAGTACTTC.

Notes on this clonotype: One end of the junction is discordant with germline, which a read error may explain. The CDR3 bases are TGCGCCAGCACCTCCGGGACACCGGACACTGAACCTTTCTTT. Its translation is CASTSGTPDTEPFF. This rearrangement joins TRBV5-1 to TRBJ1-1; TRBD1 is a possible D gene (6 bases). Germline V gives CDR1 SGHRS, CDR2 YFSETQ. This CDR3 contains 14 residues.

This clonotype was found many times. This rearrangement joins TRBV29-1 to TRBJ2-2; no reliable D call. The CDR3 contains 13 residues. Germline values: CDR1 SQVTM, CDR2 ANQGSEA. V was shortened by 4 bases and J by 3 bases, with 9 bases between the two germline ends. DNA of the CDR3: TGCAGCGTTGTGGCAAGGGACACCGGGGAGCTGTTTTTT. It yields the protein CSVVARDTGELFF.

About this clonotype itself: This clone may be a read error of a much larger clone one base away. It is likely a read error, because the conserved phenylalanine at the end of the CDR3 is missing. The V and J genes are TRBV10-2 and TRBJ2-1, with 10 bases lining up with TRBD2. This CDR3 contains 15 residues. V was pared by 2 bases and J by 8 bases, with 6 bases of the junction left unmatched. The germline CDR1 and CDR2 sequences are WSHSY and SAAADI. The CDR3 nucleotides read TGCGCCAGCAGTGAGGGACTAGCGGTGACGGATGAGCAGTTCCTC. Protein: CASSEGLAVTDEQFL.